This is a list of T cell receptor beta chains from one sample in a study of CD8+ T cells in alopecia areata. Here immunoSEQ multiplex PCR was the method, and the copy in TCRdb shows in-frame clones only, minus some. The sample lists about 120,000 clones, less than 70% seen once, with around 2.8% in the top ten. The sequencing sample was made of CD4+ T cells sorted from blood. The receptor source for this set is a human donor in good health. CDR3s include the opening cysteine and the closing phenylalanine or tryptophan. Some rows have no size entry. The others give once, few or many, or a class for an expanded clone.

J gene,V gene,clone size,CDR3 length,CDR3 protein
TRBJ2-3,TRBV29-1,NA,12,CSVLQGTDTQYF
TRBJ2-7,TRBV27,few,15,CASSFDRVRSYEQYF
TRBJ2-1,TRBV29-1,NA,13,CSGRQRGYNEQFF
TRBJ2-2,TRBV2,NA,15,CASSPGLGPTGELFF
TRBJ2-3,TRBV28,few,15,CASSLVSGGRDTQYF
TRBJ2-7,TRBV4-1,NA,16,CASSQDLRTGSYEQYF
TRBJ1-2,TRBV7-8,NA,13,CASSATKDRGYTF
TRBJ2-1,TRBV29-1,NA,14,CSVRTGNGVREQFF
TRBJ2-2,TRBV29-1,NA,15,CSVEAIAGNTGELFF
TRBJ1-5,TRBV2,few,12,CASSQGFQPQHF
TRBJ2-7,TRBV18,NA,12,CASSLSRDEQYF
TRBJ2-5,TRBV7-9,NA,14,CASSFPSAGQTQYF
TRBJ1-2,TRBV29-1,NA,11,CSVDPGYGYTF
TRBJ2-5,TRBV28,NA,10,CASSGETQYF
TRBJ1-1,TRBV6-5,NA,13,CASSYEGVTEAFF
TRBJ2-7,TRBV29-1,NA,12,CSVGGTVYEQYF
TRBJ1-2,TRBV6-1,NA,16,CASSEDLGGRVYGYTF
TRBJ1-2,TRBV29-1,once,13,CSVVQGPNYGYTF
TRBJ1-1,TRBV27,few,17,CASSLSGGRGRNTEAFF
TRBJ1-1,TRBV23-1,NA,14,CASSGIAGALEAFF
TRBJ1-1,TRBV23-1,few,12,CASPQGQAEAFF
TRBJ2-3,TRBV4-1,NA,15,CASSQVGGSTDTQYF